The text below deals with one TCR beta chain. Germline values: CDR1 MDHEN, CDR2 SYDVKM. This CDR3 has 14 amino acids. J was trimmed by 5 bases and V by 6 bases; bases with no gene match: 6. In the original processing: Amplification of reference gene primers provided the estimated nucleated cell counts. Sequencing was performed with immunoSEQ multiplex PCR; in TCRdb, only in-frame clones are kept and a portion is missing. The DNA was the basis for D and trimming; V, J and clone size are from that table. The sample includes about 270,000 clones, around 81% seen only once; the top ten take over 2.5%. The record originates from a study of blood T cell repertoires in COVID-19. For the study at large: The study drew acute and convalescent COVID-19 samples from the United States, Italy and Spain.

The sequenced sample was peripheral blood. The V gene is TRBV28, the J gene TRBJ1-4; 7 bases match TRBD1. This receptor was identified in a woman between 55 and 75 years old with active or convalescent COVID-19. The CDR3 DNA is TGTGCCAGCAGCCGACAGGGTGTGAATGAAAAACTGTTTTTT. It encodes CASSRQGVNEKLFF.